This T cell receptor beta chain is from a study of T cell repertoires in aging, cancer and after chemotherapy. Study-wide background: Patients with glioblastoma brain tumors were sampled before and after temozolomide-based therapy.

TRB rearrangements spanning V, D and J were amplified using mixed TRB-A/B primers. TCRdb re-called the multiplex PCR reads with MiXCR, one entry per CDR3 protein. Among some 2,400 distinct CDR3 sequences listed, roughly two fifths were seen once. This CDR3 is built from 13 residues. V lost 0 bases, J lost 5 bases, and 4 bases lay in between. The germline gives CDR1 KGHSH, CDR2 LQKENI. General study findings and limits: In cancer patients, declining TCR diversity with age involved lost richness and lost evenness. Compared with age-matched healthy donors, untreated hematological or solid cancer patients showed higher blood TCR clonality.

For this clonotype: No antigen is known for it.

Peripheral blood genomic DNA, not sorted cells or RNA, was the template. The sequencing input was blood. The sequence was collected from a human donor with a solid tumor. This rearrangement joins TRBV18 to TRBJ1-4, with D hard to call. CDR3 nucleotides: TGTGCCAGCTCACCACCGGGAAATGAAAAACTGTTTTTT. Residues: CASSPPGNEKLFF.